The 17 T cell receptor beta chains presented below share a single source sample, sequenced in a study of CD8+CD57+ T cells in acquired aplastic anemia. Investigators profiled TCR beta VDJ and CDR3 from genomic DNA template. One entry per CDR3 protein, called by TCRdb with MiXCR from the reads. The sample has more than 40,000 distinct CDR3 sequences, about two thirds seen once. The sample was sorted CD4+, CD8+, or CD8+CD57+ T cells (not recorded which) from PBMCs. All receptors derive from a human donor in good health, serving as a control.

The chain links TRBV2 to TRBJ1-2; D gene unclear. Germline CDR1 is SNHLY and CDR2 is FYNNEI. The V end lost 8 bases, the J end lost 1 base, and 11 bases lay between the germline ends. This CDR3 is 13 amino acids long. CDR3 sequence (DNA): TGTGCCAGCTCGGGTGGTTTTAACTATGGCTACACCTTC. Protein product: CASSGGFNYGYTF.

The chain recombines TRBV6-4 with TRBJ2-7; D is undetermined. Trimming stripped 4 bases from V and 0 bases from J, with 1 base between. The CDR3 extends over 11 amino acids. Per germline, CDR1 MRHNA and CDR2 SNTAGT. CDR3 in amino acids: CASSASYEQYF. The CDR3 DNA reads TGTGCCAGCAGTGCCTCCTACGAGCAGTACTTC.

Only one count was recorded for this clonotype. The chain employs TRBV10-3 and TRBJ2-6; 8 bases align to TRBD1. Trimming at V came to 6 bases and at J to 2 bases, leaving 6 bases not matched to a gene. The length of the CDR3 is 16 residues. Germline lookup yields CDR1 ENHRY and CDR2 SYGVKD. CDR3 DNA sequence: TGTGCCATCAGCCTGACAGGGGTAACTGGGGCCAACGTCCTGACTTTC. Its translation is CAISLTGVTGANVLTF.

The chain links TRBV7-2 to TRBJ2-3; 8 nucleotides line up with TRBD1. CDR3 length: 14 residues. Losses at the gene ends were 9 bases for V and 6 bases for J; bases not matched to a gene: 11. Germline CDR1 and CDR2: SGHTA and FQGNSA. CDR3 nucleotide sequence: TGTGCCAGTCTGAGGACAGGGCGGGCGGATACGCAGTATTTT. Encoded protein: CASLRTGRADTQYF.

The chain has TRBV20-1 and TRBJ1-1, with TRBD1 matching over 8 bases. Germline CDR1 reads DFQATT; CDR2 reads SNEGSKA (reference sequence). J was trimmed by 2 bases and V by 5 bases; bases with no gene match: 4. This CDR3 contains 13 residues. This chain's CDR3 is CSALDRGNTEAFF. CDR3 nucleotides: TGCAGTGCTCTCGACAGGGGAAACACTGAAGCTTTCTTT.

The chain has TRBV2 and TRBJ2-7; the D gene is possibly TRBD2 (5 bases). CDR1 and CDR2 (germline): SNHLY, FYNNEI. The length of the CDR3 is 13 residues. The V and J ends lost 5 bases and 3 bases respectively, with 11 bases between them. CDR3 DNA: TGTGCCAGCAGTCCGGACGGAGGCTACGAGCAGTACTTC. Amino acids: CASSPDGGYEQYF. The whole variable domain, filled in from reference TRBV2 and TRBJ2-7, reads EPEVTQTPSHQVTQMGQEVILRCVPISNHLYFYWYRQILGQKVEFLVSFYNNEISEKSEIFDDQFSVERPDGSNFTLKIRSTKLEDSAMYFCASSPDGGYEQYFGPGTRLTVT.

The genes are TRBV10-3 and TRBJ2-7, with D maybe TRBD2 (6 bases). CDR1 and CDR2 from the germline V gene are ENHRY and SYGVKD. Trimming shortened V by 2 bases and J by 6 bases, and 11 bases separated the two germline ends. The CDR3 is 13 residues long. The CDR3 sequence is CAISEHGSGEQYF. The CDR3 DNA is TGTGCCATCAGTGAGCACGGTAGCGGCGAGCAGTACTTC.

The chain joins TRBV12-3 or TRBV12-4 to TRBJ2-3, with TRBD1 matching over 7 bases. The CDR3 runs to 14 residues. Unmatched junction bases numbered 3, after V lost 6 bases and J lost 0 bases. CDR3 protein: CASRTTGSTDTQYF. CDR3 nucleotide sequence: TGTGCCAGCAGAACGACAGGGAGCACAGATACGCAGTATTTT.

This clonotype was recorded a few times. V usage is TRBV28 and J usage is TRBJ1-4, with 7 positions matching TRBD1. The CDR3 totals 14 residues. Germline V gene lookup returns CDR1 MDHEN and CDR2 SYDVKM. The ends lost 2 bases at V and 6 bases at J; junction bases unmatched: 3. DNA of the CDR3: TGTGCCAGCAGTTTAGGGACAGCCTATGAAAAACTGTTTTTT. It encodes CASSLGTAYEKLFF. Full variable domain (outside the CDR3, taken from reference TRBV28 and TRBJ1-4): DVKVTQSSRYLVKRTGEKVFLECVQDMDHENMFWYRQDPGLGLRLIYFSYDVKMKEKGDIPEGYSVSREKKERFSLILESASTNQTSMYLCASSLGTAYEKLFFGSGTQLSVL.

In this sample, this clonotype turned up a few times. At one end, the junction sequence differs from germline, possibly due to a read error. The chain joins TRBV7-7 to TRBJ2-7, with 8 bases matching TRBD1. The CDR3 covers 14 residues. Germline values: CDR1 SSHAT, CDR2 FNYEAQ (reference sequence). CDR3 sequence reads: CASSVGQGTYEQYF. CDR3 bases: TGTGCTAGCAGCGTAGGACAGGGAACCTACGAGCAGTACTTC.

V gene TRBV19 combines with J gene TRBJ2-7; tentatively, D is TRBD1 or TRBD2 (5 bases each). Looked up from germline, CDR1 is LNHDA and CDR2 is SQIVND (reference sequence). Trimming removed 5 bases at V and 4 bases at J, with 21 bases between. The CDR3 runs 16 residues. For the CDR3, the DNA is TGTGCCAGTAGTCCCAACCCCGGACTGGACACATACGAGCAGTACTTC. As protein: CASSPNPGLDTYEQYF.

CDR3 sequence reads: CASSDGGGSCGYTF. In DNA, the CDR3 is TGTGCCAGCAGTGATGGGGGGGGTTCCTGTGGCTACACCTTC. The chain combines TRBV6-1 with TRBJ1-2; perhaps TRBD1 as D (5 bases). V lost 3 bases, J lost 7 bases, and 15 bases lay in between. The germline V gene encodes CDR1 MNHNS and CDR2 SASEGT. This CDR3 has 14 amino acids.

V usage is TRBV15 and J usage is TRBJ2-7; D is possibly TRBD2 (7 bases). The CDR3 has 14 residues. Trimming took off 5 bases at V and 2 bases at J, with 13 bases between the two ends. Germline loops: CDR1 LNHNV, CDR2 YYDKDF (reference sequence). The chain's CDR3 is CATSGRGDPYEQYF. CDR3 nucleotides: TGTGCCACCAGCGGGAGGGGGGATCCCTACGAGCAGTACTTC.

V usage is TRBV20-1 and J usage is TRBJ2-7; D perhaps matches TRBD2 (5 bases). The CDR3 contains 12 residues. Germline V CDR1 and CDR2: DFQATT, SNEGSKA (reference sequence). Deletions cut 4 bases from V and 6 bases from J, with 13 bases between. CDR3 DNA sequence: TGCAGTGCTACGGGATTCGTCACCGAGCAGTACTTC. It yields the protein CSATGFVTEQYF.

The chain joins TRBV7-8 to TRBJ2-3; 8 bases fit TRBD2. Unmatched junction bases numbered 14, after V lost 5 bases and J lost 4 bases. The CDR3 contains 17 residues. Germline CDR1 SGHVS, CDR2 FQNEAQ. This CDR3 reads CASSLLGSSGGADTQYF. The CDR3 DNA is TGTGCCAGCAGCCTACTAGGATCGAGCGGGGGTGCAGATACGCAGTATTTT.

Concerning this clonotype: One end of the junction varies from germline; a read error may be responsible. V is TRBV2 and J is TRBJ2-3; 9 bases line up with TRBD2. Germline CDR1 is SNHLY and CDR2 is FYNNEI. CDR3 length: 15 residues. DNA of the CDR3: TGTGCCAGCAGCGGCGGGGCGGGGGGGCTGGATACGCAATATTTT. Amino acid sequence: CASSGGAGGLDTQYF.

V is TRBV6-1 and J is TRBJ2-5; TRBD1 matches 10 bases. CDR1 MNHNS and CDR2 SASEGT come from the germline V gene. The CDR3 is 12 residues long. The junction had 7 bases not matched to a gene; V was cut back by 8 bases and J by 10 bases. CDR3 loop: CASGGTGVSQYF. The CDR3 DNA sequence: TGTGCCAGCGGCGGGACAGGGGTGAGCCAGTACTTC.